These 2 T cell receptor beta chains came from one sample sequenced in a study of shared clonotypes between healthy human individuals. The protocol was immunoSEQ multiplex PCR, while the TCRdb copy is restricted to in-frame clones and leaves out a portion. The sample has some 500,000 clones, roughly 95% seen once. Sequences were obtained from naive CD4+ T cells sorted from blood. The subset: CD45RA+ positively selected. The receptor set was obtained from a woman in her 30s in good health.

The chain is built from TRBV5-1 and TRBJ2-1; D is unresolved. The CDR3 spans 12 residues. The V and J ends lost 6 bases and 4 bases respectively, with 8 bases between them. Germline V gene data show CDR1 as SGHRS and CDR2 as YFSETQ. CDR3 bases: TGCGCCAGCATGGGTGATTACAATGAGCAGTTCTTC. Its protein is CASMGDYNEQFF.

The V gene is TRBV5-4, the J gene TRBJ1-4, with 8 bases identical to TRBD1. The V gene end was trimmed by 1 base and the J gene end by 2 bases; junction bases not matched to a gene: 4. The V gene's germline CDR1 is SGHNT and CDR2 YYREEE (reference sequence). CDR3 length: 16 residues. The CDR3 DNA is TGTGCCAGCAGCTTGCAGGGGGCGGGCACTAATGAAAAACTGTTTTTT. It is translated as CASSLQGAGTNEKLFF.